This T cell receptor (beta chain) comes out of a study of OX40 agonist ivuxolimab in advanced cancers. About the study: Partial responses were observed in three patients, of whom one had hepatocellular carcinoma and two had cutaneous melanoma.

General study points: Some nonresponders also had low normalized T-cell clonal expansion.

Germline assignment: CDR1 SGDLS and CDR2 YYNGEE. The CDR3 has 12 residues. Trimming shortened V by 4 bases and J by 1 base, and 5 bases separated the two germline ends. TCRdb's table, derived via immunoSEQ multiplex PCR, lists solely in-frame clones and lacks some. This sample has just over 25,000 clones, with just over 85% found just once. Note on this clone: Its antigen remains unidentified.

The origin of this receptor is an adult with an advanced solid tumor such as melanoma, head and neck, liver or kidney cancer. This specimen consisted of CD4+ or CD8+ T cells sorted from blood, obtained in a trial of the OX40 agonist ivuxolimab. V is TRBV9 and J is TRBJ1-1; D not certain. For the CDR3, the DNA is TGTGCCAGCAGCTTAAGGAACACTGAAGCTTTCTTT. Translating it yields CASSLRNTEAFF.